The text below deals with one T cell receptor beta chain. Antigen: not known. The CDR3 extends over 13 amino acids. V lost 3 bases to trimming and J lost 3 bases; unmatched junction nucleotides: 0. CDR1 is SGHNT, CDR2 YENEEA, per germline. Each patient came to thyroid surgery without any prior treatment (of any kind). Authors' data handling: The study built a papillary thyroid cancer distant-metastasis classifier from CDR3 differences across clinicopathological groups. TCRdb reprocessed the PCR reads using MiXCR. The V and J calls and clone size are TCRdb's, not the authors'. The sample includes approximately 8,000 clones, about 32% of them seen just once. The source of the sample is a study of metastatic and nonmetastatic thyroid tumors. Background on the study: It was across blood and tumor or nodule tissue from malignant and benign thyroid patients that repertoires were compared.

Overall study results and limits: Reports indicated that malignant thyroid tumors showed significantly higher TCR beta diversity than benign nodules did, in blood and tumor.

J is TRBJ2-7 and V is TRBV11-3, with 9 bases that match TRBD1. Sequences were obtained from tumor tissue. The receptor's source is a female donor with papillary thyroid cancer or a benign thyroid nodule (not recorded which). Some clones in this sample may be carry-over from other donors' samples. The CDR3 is CASSLTGGYEQYF. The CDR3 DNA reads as TGTGCCAGCAGCTTGACAGGGGGCTACGAGCAGTACTTC.